These T cell receptor beta chains were read from a single sample in a study of blood T cells in healthy people across ages. MiXCR, applied by TCRdb to the 5' RACE reads, yields one record per CDR3 protein. This sample has roughly 860,000 distinct CDR3 sequences, with around 68% found just once. The sample taken for sequencing was blood. These receptors were collected from a man aged 30 to 45 in good health. The CDR3 runs from the conserved cysteine through the conserved F or W. Fields, in order: J gene, V gene, clone size, D gene, CDR3 protein, CDR3 DNA. D genes are given only for firm matches. Expanded clones are given a class, and other clones once, few, many or no size at all.

j_gene: TRBJ1-4; v_gene: TRBV4-3; abundance: once; d_gene: -; CDR3aa: CASSRGRINEKLFF; CDR3nt: TGCGCCAGCAGCCGCGGACGGATAAATGAAAAACTGTTTTTT
j_gene: TRBJ2-7; v_gene: TRBV5-1; abundance: few; d_gene: TRBD1; CDR3aa: CASSLAGGQGYEQYF; CDR3nt: TGCGCCAGCAGCTTGGCGGGTGGACAGGGTTACGAGCAGTACTTC
j_gene: TRBJ2-7; v_gene: TRBV5-1; abundance: few; d_gene: -; CDR3aa: CASSLDISYEQYF; CDR3nt: TGCGCCAGCAGCTTGGACATCTCCTACGAGCAGTACTTC
j_gene: TRBJ2-3; v_gene: TRBV20-1; abundance: -; d_gene: -; CDR3aa: CSARRGADTQYF; CDR3nt: TGCAGTGCTCGCCGGGGAGCAGATACGCAGTATTTT
j_gene: TRBJ2-7; v_gene: TRBV6-1; abundance: once; d_gene: -; CDR3aa: CASTYQGEQYF; CDR3nt: TGTGCCAGCACTTATCAGGGCGAGCAGTACTTC
j_gene: TRBJ2-1; v_gene: TRBV2; abundance: -; d_gene: TRBD2; CDR3aa: CASSDSGGFYNEQFF; CDR3nt: TGTGCCAGCAGTGATTCGGGGGGGTTCTACAATGAGCAGTTCTTC
j_gene: TRBJ2-1; v_gene: TRBV7-2; abundance: -; d_gene: TRBD2; CDR3aa: CASSARTSGGYSYNEQFF; CDR3nt: TGTGCCAGCAGCGCCCGGACTAGCGGGGGGTACTCCTACAATGAGCAGTTCTTC
j_gene: TRBJ2-1; v_gene: TRBV4-3; abundance: -; d_gene: TRBD2; CDR3aa: CASSQGSGAYEQFF; CDR3nt: TGCGCCAGCAGCCAAGGTAGCGGGGCCTACGAGCAGTTCTTC
j_gene: TRBJ2-7; v_gene: TRBV4-2; abundance: -; d_gene: -; CDR3aa: CASSQDRFRVREQYF; CDR3nt: TGTGCCAGCAGCCAAGATCGTTTCAGGGTTCGGGAGCAGTACTTC
j_gene: TRBJ1-2; v_gene: TRBV20-1; abundance: -; d_gene: -; CDR3aa: CSATGGVNYGYTF; CDR3nt: TGCAGTGCCACCGGCGGGGTTAACTATGGCTACACCTTC
j_gene: TRBJ2-3; v_gene: TRBV11-2; abundance: -; d_gene: TRBD2; CDR3aa: CASRSSGARPDTQYF; CDR3nt: TGTGCCAGCAGGTCTAGCGGGGCGCGCCCAGATACGCAGTATTTT
j_gene: TRBJ1-5; v_gene: TRBV20-1; abundance: few; d_gene: TRBD1; CDR3aa: CSVGQGSRGNQPQHF; CDR3nt: TGCAGTGTTGGACAGGGAAGTCGGGGCAATCAGCCCCAGCATTTT
j_gene: TRBJ2-3; v_gene: TRBV27; abundance: -; d_gene: -; CDR3aa: CASSSLTSDTQYF; CDR3nt: TGTGCCAGCAGTTCCCTGACTAGTGATACGCAGTATTTT
j_gene: TRBJ1-2; v_gene: TRBV7-2; abundance: many; d_gene: -; CDR3aa: CASSLAPLHPHTF; CDR3nt: TGTGCCAGCAGCTTAGCGCCACTCCACCCCCACACCTTC
j_gene: TRBJ2-5; v_gene: TRBV4-2; abundance: -; d_gene: -; CDR3aa: CASSQVGQLVGETQYF; CDR3nt: TGTGCCAGCAGCCAAGTTGGACAGCTAGTAGGGGAGACCCAGTACTTC
j_gene: TRBJ2-1; v_gene: TRBV5-1; abundance: few; d_gene: TRBD2; CDR3aa: CASSLSASGLNEQFF; CDR3nt: TGCGCCAGCAGCTTGAGCGCTAGCGGGCTAAATGAGCAGTTCTTC
j_gene: TRBJ2-3; v_gene: TRBV20-1; abundance: -; d_gene: TRBD2; CDR3aa: CSAPPGVAGGGGTDTQYF; CDR3nt: TGCAGTGCGCCCCCGGGGGTAGCGGGAGGGGGAGGCACAGATACGCAGTATTTT
j_gene: TRBJ2-3; v_gene: TRBV27; abundance: few; d_gene: -; CDR3aa: CASSAPPGQRDTQYF; CDR3nt: TGTGCCAGCAGTGCCCCTCCGGGGCAGCGAGATACGCAGTATTTT
j_gene: TRBJ1-1; v_gene: TRBV12-3/TRBV12-4; abundance: -; d_gene: TRBD1; CDR3aa: CASSQDRAEAFF; CDR3nt: TGTGCCAGCAGCCAAGACAGGGCCGAAGCTTTCTTT
j_gene: TRBJ2-1; v_gene: TRBV11-2; abundance: once; d_gene: -; CDR3aa: CASSLPNHEQFF; CDR3nt: TGTGCCAGCAGCCTCCCCAATCATGAGCAGTTCTTC
j_gene: TRBJ2-4; v_gene: TRBV20-1; abundance: -; d_gene: TRBD2; CDR3aa: CSARPGLGRMYF; CDR3nt: TGCAGTGCTAGACCGGGACTAGGGCGTATGTACTTC
j_gene: TRBJ2-7; v_gene: TRBV4-3; abundance: -; d_gene: TRBD2; CDR3aa: CASSQGTRSNEQYF; CDR3nt: TGCGCCAGCAGCCAGGGGACTAGATCTAATGAGCAGTACTTC
j_gene: TRBJ2-5; v_gene: TRBV14; abundance: -; d_gene: -; CDR3aa: CASSQPAHQETQYF; CDR3nt: TGTGCCAGCAGCCAACCAGCGCACCAAGAGACCCAGTACTTC
j_gene: TRBJ2-5; v_gene: TRBV10-3; abundance: -; d_gene: TRBD1; CDR3aa: CAISESRGTGQQETQYF; CDR3nt: TGTGCCATCAGTGAGTCGAGAGGGACAGGCCAACAAGAGACCCAGTACTTC
j_gene: TRBJ2-5; v_gene: TRBV3-1; abundance: -; d_gene: TRBD1; CDR3aa: CASSQARKGAYETQYF; CDR3nt: TGTGCCAGCAGCCAAGCAAGGAAGGGGGCGTATGAGACCCAGTACTTC
j_gene: TRBJ2-6; v_gene: TRBV7-2; abundance: -; d_gene: TRBD1; CDR3aa: CASSLYRGRTGANVLTF; CDR3nt: TGTGCCAGCAGCTTATACAGGGGCCGTACTGGGGCCAACGTCCTGACTTTC
j_gene: TRBJ2-5; v_gene: TRBV5-1; abundance: -; d_gene: TRBD1; CDR3aa: CASSLGQGITYQETQYF; CDR3nt: TGCGCCAGCAGCTTGGGACAGGGGATCACTTACCAAGAGACCCAGTACTTC
j_gene: TRBJ2-5; v_gene: TRBV15; abundance: -; d_gene: TRBD1; CDR3aa: CATSGGQLETQYF; CDR3nt: TGTGCCACCAGCGGGGGACAGTTGGAGACCCAGTACTTC
j_gene: TRBJ2-5; v_gene: TRBV20-1; abundance: -; d_gene: TRBD2; CDR3aa: CSASGGGEETQYF; CDR3nt: TGCAGTGCTAGCGGCGGGGGGGAAGAGACCCAGTACTTC
j_gene: TRBJ2-7; v_gene: TRBV12-3/TRBV12-4; abundance: once; d_gene: -; CDR3aa: CASSLSSVGVSEQYF; CDR3nt: TGTGCCAGCAGTTTATCGTCGGTCGGCGTTAGCGAGCAGTACTTC
j_gene: TRBJ1-6; v_gene: TRBV7-9; abundance: -; d_gene: -; CDR3aa: CASAAGSNSPLHF; CDR3nt: TGTGCCTCTGCGGCGGGGAGTAATTCACCCCTCCACTTT
j_gene: TRBJ1-1; v_gene: TRBV10-3; abundance: few; d_gene: TRBD1; CDR3aa: CAISDSGQGARTEAFF; CDR3nt: TGTGCCATCAGTGATTCCGGACAGGGGGCGCGCACTGAAGCTTTCTTT
j_gene: TRBJ2-1; v_gene: TRBV4-3; abundance: few; d_gene: TRBD1; CDR3aa: CASSQADRAQFERYNEQFF; CDR3nt: TGCGCCAGCAGCCAAGCCGACAGGGCGCAATTTGAAAGATACAATGAGCAGTTCTTC
j_gene: TRBJ2-5; v_gene: TRBV2; abundance: -; d_gene: TRBD2; CDR3aa: CASSGLARGSRLETQYF; CDR3nt: TGTGCCAGCAGCGGACTAGCGCGGGGTTCGAGACTGGAGACCCAGTACTTC
j_gene: TRBJ2-6; v_gene: TRBV28; abundance: -; d_gene: TRBD1; CDR3aa: CASSFDRATGANVLTF; CDR3nt: TGTGCCAGCAGTTTCGACAGGGCCACTGGGGCCAACGTCCTGACTTTC
j_gene: TRBJ2-7; v_gene: TRBV29-1; abundance: -; d_gene: TRBD2; CDR3aa: CSVSGGDYNEQYF; CDR3nt: TGCAGCGTGAGCGGGGGGGATTACAATGAGCAGTACTTC
j_gene: TRBJ1-5; v_gene: TRBV6-5; abundance: few; d_gene: -; CDR3aa: CASSLRQNSNQPQHF; CDR3nt: TGTGCCAGCAGCCTTAGGCAGAATAGCAATCAGCCCCAGCATTTT
j_gene: TRBJ2-2; v_gene: TRBV4-3; abundance: -; d_gene: TRBD1; CDR3aa: CASSQETGGPNTGELFF; CDR3nt: TGCGCCAGCAGCCAAGAAACAGGGGGACCCAACACCGGGGAGCTGTTTTTT
j_gene: TRBJ1-5; v_gene: TRBV20-1; abundance: -; d_gene: -; CDR3aa: CSARDEYPGERPLHF; CDR3nt: TGCAGTGCTAGAGATGAGTACCCAGGGGAGAGGCCCCTGCATTTT
j_gene: TRBJ1-6; v_gene: TRBV6-6; abundance: -; d_gene: -; CDR3aa: CASSYEGTYNSPLHF; CDR3nt: TGTGCCAGCAGTTACGAAGGGACCTATAATTCACCCCTCCACTTT
j_gene: TRBJ1-5; v_gene: TRBV15; abundance: -; d_gene: -; CDR3aa: CAASPVRIGQPQHF; CDR3nt: TGTGCCGCCAGCCCCGTAAGGATAGGTCAGCCCCAGCATTTT
j_gene: TRBJ2-7; v_gene: TRBV5-5; abundance: -; d_gene: -; CDR3aa: CASSPTWTAYEQYF; CDR3nt: TGTGCCAGCAGCCCCACCTGGACAGCCTACGAGCAGTACTTC
j_gene: TRBJ1-6; v_gene: TRBV7-9; abundance: -; d_gene: TRBD1; CDR3aa: CASQPGQYNSPLHF; CDR3nt: TGTGCCAGCCAACCGGGACAGTATAATTCACCCCTCCACTTT
j_gene: TRBJ2-5; v_gene: TRBV3-1; abundance: -; d_gene: -; CDR3aa: CASSHAETQYF; CDR3nt: TGTGCCAGCAGCCACGCGGAGACCCAGTACTTC
j_gene: TRBJ2-7; v_gene: TRBV5-5; abundance: -; d_gene: -; CDR3aa: CASSLEGGESYEQYF; CDR3nt: TGTGCCAGCAGCTTAGAAGGAGGGGAATCCTACGAGCAGTACTTC
j_gene: TRBJ1-4; v_gene: TRBV30; abundance: -; d_gene: -; CDR3aa: CAWSALGAEKLFF; CDR3nt: TGTGCCTGGAGTGCTTTAGGGGCGGAAAAACTGTTTTTT
j_gene: TRBJ2-7; v_gene: TRBV2; abundance: few; d_gene: -; CDR3aa: CASSEISEQYF; CDR3nt: TGTGCCAGCAGTGAAATAAGCGAGCAGTACTTC